This is a list of T cell receptor beta chains from one sample in a study of early T cells in non-severe SARS-CoV-2 infection. TCRdb used MiXCR to reprocess the 5' RACE reads, holding one entry per CDR3 protein. The sample shows some 100,000 distinct CDR3 sequences, 14% to 15% of them seen only once. Material for sequencing was whole blood. These receptor sequences come from an adult who was a healthcare worker with PCR-confirmed SARS-CoV-2 infection or an uninfected control (not recorded which). Each CDR3 is given with its conserved first and last residue. Fields, in order: D gene, J gene, clone size, V gene, CDR3 DNA, CDR3 protein. A D gene is named only where the DNA matches it firmly. Only part of the rows carry a size: once, few, many, or a class if the clone is expanded.

-,TRBJ2-3,many,TRBV7-9,TGTGCCAGCAGCTTATATCGGGGGCTTAGCCCTGCCACAGATACGCAGTATTTT,CASSLYRGLSPATDTQYF
-,TRBJ2-1,-,TRBV5-6,TGTGCCAGCAGCGGGACTTCCTACAATGAGCAGTTCTTC,CASSGTSYNEQFF
-,TRBJ2-3,-,TRBV21-1,TGTGCCAGCAACGACTCCCCGCGGGGGCTAGTGGGGACAGATACGCAGTATTTT,CASNDSPRGLVGTDTQYF
-,TRBJ2-3,few,TRBV20-1,TGCAGTGCTAGACGTCCCCCCAGCACAGATACGCAGTATTTT,CSARRPPSTDTQYF
-,TRBJ1-2,many,TRBV7-9,TGTGCCAGCAGCCCTGTGGGACGCCCTAACTATGGCTACACCTTC,CASSPVGRPNYGYTF
-,TRBJ1-1,few,TRBV29-1,TGCAGCGTTGCTCAGTCGAACACTGAAGCTTTCTTT,CSVAQSNTEAFF
TRBD1,TRBJ2-3,few,TRBV29-1,TGCAGCGAGACACAGGGGAGAGGGGATACGCAGTATTTT,CSETQGRGDTQYF
-,TRBJ1-5,-,TRBV10-3,TGTGCCATCAGTGATGGGGGAATTGGCAATCAGCCCCAGCATTTT,CAISDGGIGNQPQHF
-,TRBJ1-6,-,TRBV5-1,TGCGCCAGCAGCTTGCAGGGTGTGTATTCTTCACCCCTCCACTTT,CASSLQGVYSSPLHF
-,TRBJ2-3,many,TRBV19,TGTGCCAGTAGTATAAAGCTAGCTGCAGATACGCAGTATTTT,CASSIKLAADTQYF
-,TRBJ2-2,few,TRBV10-3,TGTGCCATCAGTGCGCCGGGGGGCCTTAACACCGGGGAGCTGTTTTTT,CAISAPGGLNTGELFF
TRBD1,TRBJ1-2,few,TRBV10-3,TGTGCCATCAGTGCGGGAGTCGACAGGGGATATGGCTACACCTTC,CAISAGVDRGYGYTF
TRBD1,TRBJ1-1,-,TRBV5-4,TGTGCCAGCAGCTTGACGGACAGGGGCGAGTGGAACACTGAAGCTTTCTTT,CASSLTDRGEWNTEAFF
-,TRBJ1-1,few,TRBV20-1,TGCAGTGCTCCAGGGTTAGGGGACACTGAAGCTTTCTTT,CSAPGLGDTEAFF
TRBD2,TRBJ2-3,few,TRBV7-9,TGTGCCAGCACAAGACTAGCGGGGGAGACAGATACGCAGTATTTT,CASTRLAGETDTQYF
TRBD1,TRBJ2-1,many,TRBV4-1,TGCGCCAGCAGCCAAGGTAATCTCCGGGACAGGGGCTTCGGTGAGCAGTTCTTC,CASSQGNLRDRGFGEQFF
-,TRBJ2-3,-,TRBV5-4,TGTGCCAGCAGCTTGGATGTAGGGAGCACAGATACGCAGTATTTT,CASSLDVGSTDTQYF
-,TRBJ1-5,few,TRBV6-5,TGTGCCAGCAGTTCCGCAGGGTTCGTAGAGCCCCAGCATTTT,CASSSAGFVEPQHF
-,TRBJ2-5,few,TRBV5-1,TGCGCCAGCAGCTTGGGTAGGGTCGAGAAAGAGACCCAGTACTTC,CASSLGRVEKETQYF
-,TRBJ1-1,few,TRBV29-1,TGCAGCGCGACTGAGACGAACACTGAAGCTTTCTTT,CSATETNTEAFF
TRBD1,TRBJ1-6,few,TRBV28,TGTGCCAGCAATTGGGGCAGGGGGTCCTATAATTCACCCCTCCACTTT,CASNWGRGSYNSPLHF
-,TRBJ2-2,few,TRBV5-1,TGCGCCAGCAGCGTCTCCGACGGTACCGGGGAGCTGTTTTTT,CASSVSDGTGELFF
TRBD2,TRBJ2-5,many,TRBV5-6,TGTGCCAGCAGCTTGGTCGGCGGGGGATTAGAGACCCAGTACTTC,CASSLVGGGLETQYF
TRBD2,TRBJ2-3,-,TRBV2,TGTGCCAGCAGTGGGTTTGCGGGGGGATCAGATACGCAGTATTTT,CASSGFAGGSDTQYF
-,TRBJ1-2,-,TRBV12-3/TRBV12-4,TGTGCCAGCAGTTTTAGAGCGGTGGATGGCTACACCTTC,CASSFRAVDGYTF
TRBD2,TRBJ2-3,few,TRBV10-3,TGTGCCATCAGTGAAGCGGGGGGGGGCACAGATACGCAGTATTTT,CAISEAGGGTDTQYF
-,TRBJ2-3,-,TRBV7-2,TGTGCCAGCAGCTTGAACAGGGCTCCCACAGATACGCAGTATTTT,CASSLNRAPTDTQYF
TRBD1,TRBJ1-6,-,TRBV7-9,TGTGCCAGCAGCTTAGAAGGGACAGCGACAAATTCACCCCTCCACTTT,CASSLEGTATNSPLHF
-,TRBJ1-5,few,TRBV2,TGTGCCAGCAGTCCGGACAGAAATCAGCCCCAGCATTTT,CASSPDRNQPQHF
TRBD2,TRBJ2-1,few,TRBV9,TGTGCCAGCAGCATCACCGGGACTAGTTTCGATGAGCAGTTCTTC,CASSITGTSFDEQFF
TRBD1,TRBJ1-1,many,TRBV20-1,TGCAGTGCAGTTTCCGCGAGGGGGCTCACTGAAGCTTTCTTT,CSAVSARGLTEAFF
TRBD1,TRBJ2-2,few,TRBV11-2,TGTGCCAGCAGCGGTCGAAGACAGGGCGTGACGAACACCGGGGAGCTGTTTTTT,CASSGRRQGVTNTGELFF
-,TRBJ2-3,many,TRBV28,TGTGCCAGCAGTTTAAGGTGGGCCGGCACAGATACGCAGTATTTT,CASSLRWAGTDTQYF
-,TRBJ1-4,few,TRBV7-9,TGTGCCAGCAGCACCGGAGTCCGTTCAACTAATGAAAAACTGTTTTTT,CASSTGVRSTNEKLFF
-,TRBJ2-3,-,TRBV7-8,TGTGCCAGCAGTAACGTACCAGATACGCAGTATTTT,CASSNVPDTQYF
-,TRBJ1-3,-,TRBV9,TGTGCCAGCGGACCTGGCTCTGGAAACACCATATATTTT,CASGPGSGNTIYF
-,TRBJ1-6,-,TRBV29-1,TGCAGCGTTGCGTTGGACAGTGGATATAATTCACCCCTCCACTTT,CSVALDSGYNSPLHF
-,TRBJ1-6,few,TRBV6-1,TGTGCCAGCAGGAGGGAATCGGGCGTTGATAATTCACCCCTCCACTTT,CASRRESGVDNSPLHF
TRBD2,TRBJ2-5,-,TRBV7-8,TGTGCCAGCAGCGGGACTAGCGGGGGGTACCAAGAGACCCAGTACTTC,CASSGTSGGYQETQYF
-,TRBJ1-5,many,TRBV18,TGTGCCAGCTCAATGGGGGCAGGCAATAGCAATCAGCCCCAGCATTTT,CASSMGAGNSNQPQHF
TRBD2,TRBJ2-3,many,TRBV18,TGTGCCAGCTCACGACCGGGACTAGCGGGGGGGCGTGCAGATACGCAGTATTTT,CASSRPGLAGGRADTQYF
-,TRBJ2-1,-,TRBV2,TGTGCCAGCAGTTGGGGACATGAGCAGTTCTTC,CASSWGHEQFF
-,TRBJ2-2,few,TRBV2,TGTGCCAGCATGAACAGGGCGAACACCGGGGAGCTGTTTTTT,CASMNRANTGELFF
-,TRBJ2-3,few,TRBV5-1,TGCGCCAGCAGCTTGTTCTCAGGGTCTGGGTTGAGCACAGATACGCAGTATTTT,CASSLFSGSGLSTDTQYF
TRBD1,TRBJ2-2,many,TRBV12-5,TGTGCTAGTGGTTTGGGACAGGGTAACGCCGGGGAGCTGTTTTTT,CASGLGQGNAGELFF
-,TRBJ1-2,-,TRBV4-1,TGCGCCAGCAGCCAAGATTCTTCGGGGCAGGCTGGCTACTATGGCTACACCTTC,CASSQDSSGQAGYYGYTF
-,TRBJ1-5,-,TRBV5-1,TGCGCCAGCAGAGGGACCCTCGACTCACCCCAGCATTTT,CASRGTLDSPQHF
-,TRBJ1-1,few,TRBV12-3/TRBV12-4,TGTGCCAGCAGCCTCGACAGGAAAGCTGAAGCTTTCTTT,CASSLDRKAEAFF
-,TRBJ1-1,-,TRBV27,TGTGCCAGCGGGAACAGGGAATTCACTGAAGCTTTCTTT,CASGNREFTEAFF
-,TRBJ1-6,few,TRBV6-4,TGTGCCAGCAGTCTCCACAGGAATATAGGCTCCTATAATTCACCCCTCCACTTT,CASSLHRNIGSYNSPLHF
TRBD1,TRBJ2-5,-,TRBV14,TGTGCCAGCAGCCGGGACAGGGGGCCAAAGGAGACCCAGTACTTC,CASSRDRGPKETQYF
-,TRBJ2-2,few,TRBV12-3/TRBV12-4,TGTGCCAGCAGCCCTTTGGGGACGGCGAACACCGGGGAGCTGTTTTTT,CASSPLGTANTGELFF